One and the same sample provided the 4 T cell receptor beta chains below, sequenced in a study of cytotoxic CD8 clonotypes in ibrutinib-treated CLL. The assay was immunoSEQ multiplex PCR, and TCRdb's table has in-frame clones only and misses some. The table shows some 310,000 clones, with 80% occurring only once. The sequencing here drew on PBMCs, taken before ibrutinib treatment. These receptors were obtained from a human donor with chronic lymphocytic leukemia.

The chain recombines TRBV7-2 with TRBJ2-7; maybe TRBD1 (6 bases). The V end lost 4 bases, the J end lost 9 bases, and 13 bases lay between the germline ends. Germline-derived CDR1 and CDR2 are SGHTA and FQGNSA. CDR3 length: 12 residues. The CDR3 is CASSWAGDGQYF. For the CDR3, the DNA is TGTGCCAGCAGCTGGGCAGGGGACGGGCAGTACTTC.

The chain carries TRBV10-1 and TRBJ2-3; 7 bases align to TRBD2. CDR1 and CDR2 from the germline V gene are WNHNN and SYGVQD (reference sequence). Trimming took 5 bases from V and 5 from J; bases not matched to a gene: 10. CDR3 length: 15 residues. This chain's CDR3 is CASSRSGEGLDTQYF. The CDR3 DNA reads TGCGCCAGCAGTCGGAGCGGGGAGGGACTAGATACGCAGTATTTT.

CDR3 amino acids: CASSLGGSATEAFF. In DNA, the CDR3 is TGCGCCAGCAGCTTGGGCGGGTCGGCCACTGAAGCTTTCTTT. The chain recombines TRBV5-1 with TRBJ1-1; no firm D call. The CDR3 is 14 amino acids. The V and J ends lost 0 bases and 4 bases respectively, with 10 bases between them. The germline CDR1 and CDR2 sequences are SGHRS and YFSETQ.

The gene calls are TRBV27 and TRBJ1-2; TRBD1 is a possible D gene (5 bases). Germline CDR1 is MNHEY and CDR2 is SMNVEV (reference sequence). V lost 5 bases, J lost 0 bases, and 10 bases lay in between. The CDR3 length is 14 residues. The CDR3 region has the DNA TGTGCCAGCAGTCCAACAGGAGCTAACTATGGCTACACCTTC. Its translation: CASSPTGANYGYTF.